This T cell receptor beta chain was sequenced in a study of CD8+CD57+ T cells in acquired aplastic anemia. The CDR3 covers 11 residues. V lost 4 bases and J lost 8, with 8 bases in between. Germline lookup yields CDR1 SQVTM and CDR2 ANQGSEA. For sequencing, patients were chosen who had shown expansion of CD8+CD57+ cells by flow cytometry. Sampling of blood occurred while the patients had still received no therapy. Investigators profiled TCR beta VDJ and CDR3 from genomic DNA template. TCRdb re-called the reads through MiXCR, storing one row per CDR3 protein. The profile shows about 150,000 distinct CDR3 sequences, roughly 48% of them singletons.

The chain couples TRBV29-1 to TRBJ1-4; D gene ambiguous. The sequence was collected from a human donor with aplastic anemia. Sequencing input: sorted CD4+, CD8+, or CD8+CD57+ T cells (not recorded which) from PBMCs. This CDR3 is CSVAVQEKLFF. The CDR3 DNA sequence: TGCAGCGTTGCGGTCCAGGAAAAACTGTTTTTT.